The present entry profiles one T cell receptor delta chain with its context. A single base is all that separates this from a far larger clone, so a read error is likely. Distinct nucleotide sequences in the sample also encode this CDR3. Primers for all 8 TRDV and 4 TRDJ genes amplified genomic DNA in 32-plex. A 12-nucleotide UMI was added during approximately 3 barcoding PCR cycles before adapter PCR. TCRdb reanalysed the multiplex PCR reads with CATT. The table shows roughly 4,900 delta-chain clones, with around an eighth occurring only once. The sample comes from a study of DNA immune sequencing with unique molecular identifiers. This TCR was sampled from a human donor in good health. Sequencing input: gamma-delta T cells enriched from blood buffy coat, or unenriched PBMCs (not recorded which).

CDR3 in amino acids: CACAQLGDRDDKLIF. CDR3 bases: TGTGCCTGTGCCCAACTGGGGGATCGGGACGATAAACTCATCTTT. The gene calls are TRDV2 and TRDJ1, with 10 bases that match TRDD3. After removal of 5 bases from V and 4 bases from J, the junction contained 9 bases not matched to a gene. Germline V gives CDR1 GEAIGNYY, CDR2 EKD. The CDR3 spans 15 residues.